This TCR beta chain was recovered during a study of regulatory T cells in long-lasting Graves disease (dated by TCRdb to the early 2020s). For the wider study: To count as having persistent Graves' disease, a patient had to have received antithyroid drug treatment for over 5 years with TSH receptor autoantibodies remaining persistently positive. Peripheral blood TCR sequencing and RNA sequencing compared persistent Graves' disease patients with newly diagnosed Graves' disease patients. A total of roughly 35 samples underwent TCR sequencing: 13 from persistent and about 20 from newly diagnosed Graves' disease patients. Persistent Graves' disease patients in the clinical cohort had taken antithyroid drugs for approximately 10 years on average. The study was registered as a clinical trial and conducted in China. Here is what the overall study found, with its caveats: Peripheral blood alone was examined, since thyroid tissue, which constituted the primary lesion, could not be accessed. More public clonotypes were shared among persistent patients (over 2,500) than among newly diagnosed patients (approximately 930). Persistent disease showed preferential use of TRBV28, TRBJ1-2 and TRBJ2-5, whereas newly diagnosed disease favored TRBV20-1 and TRBJ2-1. Lower TCR Shannon entropy and fewer highly expanded clones were observed in persistent Graves' disease patients than in newly diagnosed patients, which suggested clonal expansion. The authors noted that the small sample size was a limitation that may lower accuracy. Sequencing and analysis were restricted to the TCR beta chain.

The sample's time point label is to be understood as: persistent/refractory GD, antithyroid drugs over 5 years with positive TRAb. For both TCR sequencing and RNA sequencing, RNA was extracted from PBMCs in TRIzol. The diagnosis of Graves' disease was made according to American Thyroid Association guidelines. The patients came from an endocrinology department in Xi'an, China. Each patient gave 7.5 to 10 milliliters of peripheral blood, collected in an EDTA anticoagulant tube. Ficoll Paque Plus density gradient separation was used to isolate PBMCs, and no additional T cell sorting was done. An Agilent 2100 Bioanalyzer and agarose gel were used to check RNA quality, and a NanoDrop 2000 was used to measure RNA concentration. The library was prepared using multiplex PCR. Instrument on record: Illumina HiSeq 4000. iRepertoire HTBI primers and Arm-PCR amplification of CDR3 regions were used to construct TCR beta libraries. PCR products were gel purified before sequencing. The published analysis was carried out like this. Gene usage analysis of CDR3 amino acid clonotypes used the approximately 62 TRBV and 12 to 15 TRBJ segments found across samples. COPE and FqMerger were used to merge the filtered high-quality paired reads into contigs. BLAST was used to align contigs to the IMGT TRBV, TRBD and TRBJ reference genes, and CDR3 was defined following IMGT. Highly expanded clones were defined as clonotypes with a frequency above 0.1%. Shannon entropy served as the measure of repertoire diversity, while the Gini coefficient captured V-J evenness. Clonotypes shared by more than one individual were considered public. TCRdb cleaned the public reads at Q25 with fastp, built clones with MiXCR and kept in-frame beta chains. Rows are unified per CDR3 protein, each entry keeping the most common DNA and genes. The V and J calls follow TCRdb's processing rather than the paper's. This sample holds about 460,000 distinct CDR3 sequences; roughly 23% were observed only once. The ten biggest clones cover around 13% of the sample.

This clonotype appeared many times. No cognate antigen has been identified for it. Per-base qualities were not stored, and no clone one base away is much larger. The germline V and J ends show losses of 4 bases and 0 bases respectively, and no gene match explains 8 bases of the junction. Taken from the germline V gene (reference sequence), the CDR1 and CDR2 loops are LNHDA and SQIVND. The CDR3 holds 18 amino acids from the cysteine to the phenylalanine. Here the CDR3 DNA is all that survives: 54 bases in frame from base 1. The chain links TRBV19 with TRBJ2-6, with 8 bases matching TRBD1. Source: peripheral blood mononuclear cells (PBMCs), taken when the disease was refractory, from a patient treated with antithyroid drugs. This receptor was identified in a female donor with Graves disease. CDR3 sequence: CASSRQGWSPSGANVLTF. The nucleotides are TGTGCCAGTAGTAGACAGGGGTGGAGTCCCTCTGGGGCCAACGTCCTGACTTTC.